The 25 T cell receptor beta chains listed next were all sequenced from one sample in a study of cytomegalovirus exposure and HLA in healthy donors. With 60 Vbeta and 13 Jbeta primers, the PCR was carried out. The data were produced by immunoSEQ multiplex PCR, yet TCRdb's version contains in-frame clones alone and is incomplete. The table lists around 140,000 clones, around 78% of them singletons, with 1.5% to 2% in the top ten. The sequencing input was PBMCs. The receptor set was obtained from a woman aged 18 to 35 in good health and CMV-seronegative.

The chain combines TRBV7-3 with TRBJ2-2, with 7 positions matching TRBD1. The CDR3 length is 13 residues. Unmatched junction bases numbered 2, after V lost 5 bases and J lost 5 bases. Germline V gives CDR1 SGHTA, CDR2 FQGTGA. The CDR3: CASSVQGTGELFF. CDR3 DNA: TGTGCCAGCAGCGTACAGGGGACCGGGGAGCTGTTTTTT. Supplemented by reference TRBV7-3 and TRBJ2-2, the full variable domain reads GAGVSQTPSNKVTEKGKYVELRCDPISGHTALYWYRQSLGQGPEFLIYFQGTGAADDSGLPNDRFFAVRPEGSVSTLKIQRTERGDSAVYLCASSVQGTGELFFGEGSRLTVL.

This CDR3 is CASSHSIAGQDYNEQFF. The CDR3 coding sequence is TGCGCCAGCAGCCACTCCATAGCGGGCCAGGACTACAATGAGCAGTTCTTC. V usage is TRBV4-3 and J usage is TRBJ2-1; 7 bases match TRBD2. Germline V lookup: CDR1 LGHNA, CDR2 YSLEER. J lost 3 bases, V lost 3 bases, and 11 bases had no gene match. The CDR3 runs 17 residues.

Only a few counts were recorded for this clone. This chain uses TRBV7-9 with TRBJ1-1, with D unresolved. This CDR3 is 15 amino acids long. Germline loops: CDR1 SEHNR, CDR2 FQNEAQ (reference sequence). V was trimmed by 2 bases and J by 4 bases, leaving 14 bases between them. CDR3 sequence: CASSLNGGRATEAFF. CDR3 bases: TGTGCCAGCAGCTTAAACGGAGGAAGGGCCACTGAAGCTTTCTTT.

The J gene is TRBJ2-3, the V gene TRBV5-6; TRBD2 matches at 8 bases. CDR1 and CDR2 (germline): SGHDT, YYEEEE. Trimming removed 4 bases from V and 1 base from J; junction bases left unmatched: 5. The CDR3 is made up of 15 amino acids. The CDR3 reads CASSIAGWGTDTQYF. Written as DNA, the CDR3 is TGTGCCAGCAGCATAGCGGGGTGGGGCACAGATACGCAGTATTTT.

This clone was picked up a small number of times. The chain combines TRBV7-2 with TRBJ1-4; 8 nucleotides agree with TRBD1. The CDR3 loop spans 17 amino acids. Germline values: CDR1 SGHTA, CDR2 FQGNSA. V was clipped by 2 bases and J by 5 bases; unmatched bases: 10. DNA of the CDR3: TGTGCCAGCAGCTTACTAGGGACAGGAAGACTAAATGAAAAACTGTTTTTT. It codes for CASSLLGTGRLNEKLFF.

The table lists this clone with a few counts. V gene TRBV5-6 combines with J gene TRBJ2-2; 10 bases align to TRBD1. V gave up 3 bases and J gave up 7 bases; unmatched junction bases: 9. CDR1 SGHDT and CDR2 YYEEEE come from the germline V gene. The CDR3 loop spans 16 amino acids. CDR3 in amino acids: CASSSGTGVLIGELFF. In DNA form, the CDR3 reads TGTGCCAGCAGCTCCGGGACAGGGGTATTAATCGGGGAGCTGTTTTTT.

The genes are TRBV28 and TRBJ1-1; 7 bases map to TRBD1. The length of the CDR3 is 14 residues. J was trimmed by 3 bases and V by 5 bases; bases with no gene match: 6. Germline V lookup: CDR1 MDHEN, CDR2 SYDVKM. CDR3 loop: CASSAPQGDTEAFF. In nucleotides, the CDR3 is TGTGCCAGCAGTGCCCCGCAGGGGGACACTGAAGCTTTCTTT.

This clone appeared once. The CDR3 nucleotides are TGTGCCAGCAGTTTTCTTGGGACAGGATATTCACCCCTCCACTTT. Translation: CASSFLGTGYSPLHF. The V gene is TRBV27, the J gene TRBJ1-6; TRBD1 matches at 8 bases. CDR1 is MNHEY and CDR2 is SMNVEV in the germline V gene (reference sequence). The CDR3 loop spans 15 amino acids. Trimming took 3 bases from V and 8 from J; bases not matched to a gene: 6.

As concerns this clone: This same CDR3 is encoded by further DNA sequences in the sample. The chain joins TRBV5-1 to TRBJ1-2, with TRBD1 identical over 8 bases. The CDR3 extends over 14 amino acids. Germline V lookup: CDR1 SGHRS, CDR2 YFSETQ. V lost 0 bases and J lost 2; bases outside the gene matches: 0. The CDR3 spells CASSLGDRNYGYTF. For the CDR3, the DNA is TGCGCCAGCAGCTTGGGGGACAGGAACTATGGCTACACCTTC.

The chain couples TRBV19 to TRBJ1-1; D ambiguous. The CDR3 runs to 15 residues. Germline V gives CDR1 LNHDA, CDR2 SQIVND (reference sequence). V lost 7 bases and J 3 bases, leaving 18 bases between the germline ends. In DNA, the CDR3 is TGTGCCAGTAAGGTCGAGGGATTGGGGTACACTGAAGCTTTCTTT. Translation gives CASKVEGLGYTEAFF.

The genes are TRBV6-6 and TRBJ1-1; 7 bases agree with TRBD1. The CDR3 consists of 15 residues. Trimming cost V 2 bases and J 5 bases; bases outside gene matches: 8. Germline CDR1 and CDR2: MNHNY and SVGAGI (reference sequence). CDR3 loop: CASSYRLQGTTEAFF. The CDR3 DNA sequence: TGTGCCAGCAGTTACCGATTACAGGGGACAACTGAAGCTTTCTTT.

The chain links TRBV11-3 to TRBJ2-2; possibly TRBD1 for D (6 bases). V was shortened by 5 bases and J by 7 bases, with 14 bases between the two germline ends. Germline V gene lookup returns CDR1 SGHNT and CDR2 YENEEA. The CDR3 spans 14 residues. The CDR3 here is CASSPRGTGGELFF. Written as DNA, the CDR3 is TGTGCCAGCAGCCCGAGGGGGACGGGCGGGGAGCTGTTTTTT.

Note on this clone: Sequence at one end of the junction differs from germline and may be a read error. The chain links TRBV7-7 to TRBJ2-7; TRBD2 might be the D (7 bases). Germline V gene sequence: CDR1 SSHAT, CDR2 FNYEAQ (reference sequence). This CDR3 region has 15 residues. CDR3 nucleotide sequence: TGTGCTAGCAGCTTAGGGGTCGGGGGGCTGTACGAGCAGTACTTC. Its protein is CASSLGVGGLYEQYF.

This clone was seen only once. The rearrangement links TRBV9 to TRBJ2-3; 8 bases match TRBD2. Germline V gene lookup returns CDR1 SGDLS and CDR2 YYNGEE. V shed 4 bases and J 0 bases; nucleotides not matched to a gene: 7. The CDR3 runs 16 residues. DNA of the CDR3: TGTGCCAGCAGCCCGAGGGCTAGCGGGAGCACAGATACGCAGTATTTT. Translation gives CASSPRASGSTDTQYF.

In this sample, this clone turned up a few times. The genes are TRBV2 and TRBJ2-7, with D uncertain. The CDR3 spans 15 residues. Germline values: CDR1 SNHLY, CDR2 FYNNEI. V was shortened by 3 bases and J by 5 bases, with 17 bases between the two germline ends. The CDR3 DNA reads as TGTGCCAGCAGTGACAGGCTCAGAGCCCAGAACGAGCAGTACTTC. Its translation: CASSDRLRAQNEQYF.

The chain joins TRBV11-2 to TRBJ1-2; 8 bases are a match to TRBD1. This CDR3 region has 12 residues. CDR1 is SGHAT and CDR2 is FQNNGV in the germline V gene. V trimming: 4 bases; J trimming: 7 bases; junction bases outside the gene matches: 2. The CDR3 DNA reads TGTGCCAGCAGCTGGACAGGGTTTGGCTACACCTTC. It codes for CASSWTGFGYTF.

The chain employs TRBV18 and TRBJ2-5; tentatively, D is TRBD2 (5 bases). CDR1 and CDR2 from the germline V gene are KGHSH and LQKENI. This CDR3 comprises 12 residues. The V gene lost 2 bases and the J gene lost 6 bases, with 7 bases spanning the gap. The CDR3 reads CASSPGGKTQYF. The CDR3 nucleotides read TGTGCCAGCTCACCAGGAGGAAAGACCCAGTACTTC.

The chain combines TRBV5-4 with TRBJ2-3; 11 bases agree with TRBD2. CDR3 length equals 15 residues. Germline V gives CDR1 SGHNT, CDR2 YYREEE (reference sequence). V lost 6 bases and J lost 5; bases outside the gene matches: 8. This CDR3 is CASTTSGSGKDTQYF. CDR3 bases: TGTGCCAGCACCACTAGCGGGAGTGGGAAAGATACGCAGTATTTT.

This clone was observed a handful of times. The chain employs TRBV6-1 and TRBJ1-5, with no clear D. The ends were cut back, 5 bases at V and 11 bases at J, with 22 bases in the middle. Germline CDR1 is MNHNS and CDR2 is SASEGT. CDR3 length equals 15 residues. CDR3 DNA sequence: TGTGCCAGCAGTCTGGAAATAGCACTAACTTTAGCCCAGCATTTT. It specifies CASSLEIALTLAQHF.

The chain has TRBV6-6 and TRBJ1-5; possible D gene TRBD1, 5 bases. This CDR3 contains 12 residues. Germline V gives CDR1 MNHNY, CDR2 SVGAGI (reference sequence). Between the trimmed V and J ends, which lost 7 bases and 8 bases, there was a span of 12 bases. The DNA of the CDR3 is TGTGCCAGCACTACCCAGGGCAAGCCCCAGCATTTT. This encodes CASTTQGKPQHF.

Notes on this clone: Sequence at one end of the junction differs from germline and may be a read error. The sample holds other DNA sequences that translate to the same CDR3. This chain connects TRBV15 to TRBJ1-5, with D tentatively TRBD1 (5 bases). This CDR3 is 15 amino acids long. The germline V gene encodes CDR1 LNHNV and CDR2 YYDKDF (reference sequence). The CDR3 sequence: CATSPRGFPNQPQHF. In DNA form, the CDR3 reads TGTGCCACCAGCCCTCGGGGGTTCCCTAATCAGCCTCAGCATTTT.

The DNA of the CDR3 is TGTGCCAGCAGGGAGAGACTAGCGGGGGACCAAGAGACCCAGTACTTC. Residues: CASRERLAGDQETQYF. The chain uses TRBV2 and TRBJ2-5; 12 nucleotides match TRBD2. The junction had 5 bases not matched to a gene; V was cut back by 6 bases and J by 0 bases. Germline V gene lookup returns CDR1 SNHLY and CDR2 FYNNEI. There are 16 residues in the CDR3. Full variable domain (missing parts from reference TRBV2 and TRBJ2-5): EPEVTQTPSHQVTQMGQEVILRCVPISNHLYFYWYRQILGQKVEFLVSFYNNEISEKSEIFDDQFSVERPDGSNFTLKIRSTKLEDSAMYFCASRERLAGDQETQYFGPGTRLLVL.

This clone was recorded only once. This rearrangement joins TRBV2 to TRBJ1-3; TRBD1 might be the D (5 bases). This CDR3 region has 19 residues. Germline assignment: CDR1 SNHLY and CDR2 FYNNEI. The V end was cut by 2 bases, the J end by 1 base, with 21 bases between. The CDR3 DNA reads TGTGCCAGCAGTGAACTAAGGGGCGTCTACCCCCAATCTGGAAACACCATATATTTT. It translates to CASSELRGVYPQSGNTIYF.

The chain recombines TRBV6-5 with TRBJ1-2; the D is unclear. CDR3 length equals 16 residues. V lost 0 bases and J lost 2, with 13 bases in between. Germline V gives CDR1 MNHEY, CDR2 SVGAGI. The CDR3 DNA follows: TGTGCCAGCAGTTACTCCTCAGGAACCCTCAACTATGGCTACACCTTC. It codes for CASSYSSGTLNYGYTF.

V and J are TRBV7-2 and TRBJ2-1; 10 bases are shared with TRBD1. The CDR3 extends over 15 amino acids. The V segment lost 0 bases and the J segment 5 bases; nucleotides outside the gene matches: 1. Germline V CDR1 and CDR2: SGHTA, FQGNSA. The DNA for the CDR3 is TGTGCCAGCAGCTTAGCGGGACAGGGGCACAATGAGCAGTTCTTC. It translates to CASSLAGQGHNEQFF. Filled out from reference TRBV7-2 and TRBJ2-1, the complete variable domain reads GAGVSQSPSNKVTEKGKDVELRCDPISGHTALYWYRQSLGQGLEFLIYFQGNSAPDKSGLPSDRFSAERTGGSVSTLTIQRTQQEDSAVYLCASSLAGQGHNEQFFGPGTRLTVL.